The sequence of this TCR beta chain was determined in a study of cytomegalovirus exposure and HLA in healthy donors. Study outcomes and limitations: In a later analysis, a missense DCLRE1C variant was linked to TCR beta V- and J-gene trimming.

This CDR3 has 11 amino acids. The PCR had 60 Vbeta and 13 Jbeta primers. Assay used: immunoSEQ multiplex PCR; TCRdb lists only in-frame clones, some missing. The sample consists of approximately 120,000 clones, about four fifths of them appearing once. On this clone itself: What it binds is not known.

The chain carries TRBV21-1 and TRBJ1-1; the table's TRBD1 call for D was not verified on the DNA. TRBV21-1 is a recognized pseudogene. The receptor's source is a woman aged 40 to 49 in good health and CMV-seropositive. The sequenced material came from PBMCs. DNA for the CDR3: TGTGCCAGCACCAGGAACACTGAAGCTTTCTTT. It is translated as CASTRNTEAFF.